Below, 3 T cell receptor beta chains from the same sample are listed, as sequenced in a study of blood T cell repertoires in COVID-19. Sequenced by immunoSEQ multiplex PCR; TCRdb stores in-frame clones only, minus some. The sample lists 160,000 or so clones, 78% seen once, with over 11% in the top ten. Sequenced: peripheral blood. The receptors shown here come from a woman of 80 years or more with acute or convalescent COVID-19.

The J gene is TRBJ1-2, the V gene TRBV5-4, with D possibly TRBD1 on 6 matching bases. The CDR3 spans 14 residues. V shed 3 bases and J shed 0 bases, with 9 bases lying between them. Per the germline V gene, CDR1 is SGHNT and CDR2 is YYREEE (reference sequence). The CDR3 sequence: CASSYREANYGYTF. In DNA, the CDR3 is TGTGCCAGCAGCTACAGGGAAGCTAACTATGGCTACACCTTC.

This chain links TRBV6-4 with TRBJ2-3; TRBD2 aligns across 8 bases. CDR1 is MRHNA and CDR2 is SNTAGT in the germline V gene. This CDR3 has 14 amino acids. With 5 bases clipped from V and 3 bases from J, the junction kept 4 bases outside the gene matches. CDR3 residues: CASSTAGVTDTQYF. The CDR3 DNA sequence: TGTGCCAGCAGTACAGCGGGAGTTACAGATACGCAGTATTTT.

This clone was seen a handful of times. The chain combines TRBV7-2 with TRBJ2-2; unclear D gene. Deletions cut 4 bases from V and 2 bases from J, with 5 bases between. Germline V lookup: CDR1 SGHTA, CDR2 FQGNSA. This CDR3 comprises 13 residues. The CDR3 DNA sequence: TGTGCCAGCAGCTCCCCAAACACCGGGGAGCTGTTTTTT. Translated, it gives CASSSPNTGELFF.